The present TCR beta chain was sequenced within a study of T cells in Graves' hyperthyroidism and ophthalmopathy. RNA transcripts provided the source from which TCR beta CDR3 regions were amplified. The TCR CDR3 first-round RT-PCR relied on the HTBI primer set. TCRdb itself ran the multiplex PCR reads through MiXCR, one entry per CDR3 protein. The data hold more than 500,000 distinct CDR3 sequences, with 15% to 20% observed a single time. This CDR3 is built from 16 residues. The V end was cut by 5 bases, the J end by 0 bases, with 17 bases between. Germline CDR1 is SGHTA and CDR2 is FQGNSA. In this sample, this clonotype turned up many times.

The V and J genes are TRBV7-2 and TRBJ2-7; D might be TRBD2 (6 bases). The TCR sequence derives from a woman in her twenties or thirties with Graves' ophthalmopathy. The sequencing sample was made of blood. The chain's CDR3 is CASSPIQAGGSYEQYF. In DNA, the CDR3 is TGTGCCAGCAGCCCTATCCAGGCCGGGGGCTCCTACGAGCAGTACTTC.